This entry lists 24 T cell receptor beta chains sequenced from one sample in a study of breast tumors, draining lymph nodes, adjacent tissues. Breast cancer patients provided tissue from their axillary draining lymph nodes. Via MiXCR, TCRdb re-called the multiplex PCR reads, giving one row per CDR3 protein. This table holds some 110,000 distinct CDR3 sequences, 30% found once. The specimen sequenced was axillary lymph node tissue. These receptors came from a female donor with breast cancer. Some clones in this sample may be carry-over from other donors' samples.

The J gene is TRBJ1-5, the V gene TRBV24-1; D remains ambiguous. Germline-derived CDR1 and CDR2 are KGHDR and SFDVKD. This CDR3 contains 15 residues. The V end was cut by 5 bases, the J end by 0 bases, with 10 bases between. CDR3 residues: CATSVLHNSNQPQHF. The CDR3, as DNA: TGTGCCACCAGTGTCTTACACAATAGCAATCAGCCCCAGCATTTT.

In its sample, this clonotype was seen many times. This CDR3 reads CASSLGDIDTQYF. Here the CDR3 DNA reads TGCGCCAGCAGCTTAGGGGACATAGATACGCAGTATTTT. V and J are TRBV5-1 and TRBJ2-3; D might be TRBD1 (6 bases). Germline CDR1 is SGHRS and CDR2 is YFSETQ. The CDR3 runs 13 residues. V was shortened by 2 bases and J by 5 bases, with 9 bases between the two germline ends.

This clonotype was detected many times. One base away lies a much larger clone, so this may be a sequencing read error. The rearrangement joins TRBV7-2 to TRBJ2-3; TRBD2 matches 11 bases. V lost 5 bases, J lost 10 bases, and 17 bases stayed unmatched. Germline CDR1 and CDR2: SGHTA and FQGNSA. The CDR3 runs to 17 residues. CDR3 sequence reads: CASSPRTSGWVRDPQYF. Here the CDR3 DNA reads TGTGCCAGCAGCCCACGGACTAGCGGGTGGGTCCGGGATCCGCAGTATTTT.

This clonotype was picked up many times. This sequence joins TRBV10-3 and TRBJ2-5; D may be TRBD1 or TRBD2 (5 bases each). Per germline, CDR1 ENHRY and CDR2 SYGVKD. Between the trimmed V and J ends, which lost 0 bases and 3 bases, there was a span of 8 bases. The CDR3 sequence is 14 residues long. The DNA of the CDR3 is TGTGCCATCAGTGAGTCGGGGCGGGAAGAGACCCAGTACTTC. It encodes CAISESGREETQYF.

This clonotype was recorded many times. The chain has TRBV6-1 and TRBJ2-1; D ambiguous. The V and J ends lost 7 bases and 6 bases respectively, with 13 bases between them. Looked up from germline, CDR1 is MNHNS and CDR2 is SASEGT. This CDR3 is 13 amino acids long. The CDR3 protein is CASNEAGINEQFF. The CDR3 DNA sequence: TGTGCCAGCAACGAAGCTGGGATCAATGAGCAGTTCTTC.

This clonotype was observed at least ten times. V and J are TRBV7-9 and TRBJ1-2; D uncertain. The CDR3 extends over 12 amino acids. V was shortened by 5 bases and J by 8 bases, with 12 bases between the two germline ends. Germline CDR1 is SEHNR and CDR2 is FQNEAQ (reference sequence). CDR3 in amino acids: CASSPTARGYTF. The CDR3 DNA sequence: TGTGCCAGCAGCCCCACGGCGAGGGGCTACACCTTC.

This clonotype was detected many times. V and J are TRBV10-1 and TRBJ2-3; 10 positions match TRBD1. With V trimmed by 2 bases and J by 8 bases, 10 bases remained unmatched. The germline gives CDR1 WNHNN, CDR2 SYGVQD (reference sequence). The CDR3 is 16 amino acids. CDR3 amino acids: CASSEPGTGEIGTQYF. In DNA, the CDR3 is TGCGCCAGCAGTGAGCCGGGGACAGGGGAAATCGGTACGCAGTATTTT.

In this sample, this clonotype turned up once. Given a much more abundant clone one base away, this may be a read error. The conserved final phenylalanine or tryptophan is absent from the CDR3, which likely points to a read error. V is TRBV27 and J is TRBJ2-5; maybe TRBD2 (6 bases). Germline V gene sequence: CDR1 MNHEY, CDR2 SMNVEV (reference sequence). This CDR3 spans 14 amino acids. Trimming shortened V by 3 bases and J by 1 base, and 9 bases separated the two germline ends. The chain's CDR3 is CASSFRGTQETQYL. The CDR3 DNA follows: TGTGCCAGCAGTTTTCGGGGGACCCAAGAGACCCAGTACCTC.

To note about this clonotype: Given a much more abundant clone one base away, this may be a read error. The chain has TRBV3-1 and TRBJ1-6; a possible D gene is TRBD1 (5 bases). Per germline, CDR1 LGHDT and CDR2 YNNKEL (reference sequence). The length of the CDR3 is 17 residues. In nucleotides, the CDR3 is TGTGCCAGCAGCCAAGATGGGGCGAGCTCCTATAATCCACCCCTCCACTTT. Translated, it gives CASSQDGASSYNPPLHF.

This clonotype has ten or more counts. The CDR3 here is CASSNTGTNSPLHF. The CDR3 nucleotides are TGTGCCAGCAGTAATACCGGGACAAATTCACCCCTCCACTTT. The chain links TRBV6-5 to TRBJ1-6, with D perhaps matching TRBD1 (6 bases). V dropped 5 bases and J dropped 7 bases, with 12 bases sitting between them. Germline V CDR1 and CDR2: MNHEY, SVGAGI. This CDR3 has 14 residues.

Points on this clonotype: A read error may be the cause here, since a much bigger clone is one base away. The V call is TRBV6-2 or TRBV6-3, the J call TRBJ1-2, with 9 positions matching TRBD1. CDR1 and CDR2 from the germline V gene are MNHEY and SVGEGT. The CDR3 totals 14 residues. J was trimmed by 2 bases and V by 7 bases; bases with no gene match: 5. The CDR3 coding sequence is TGTGCCAGCACCCCCGGGACAGGGAACTATGGCTACACCTTC. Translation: CASTPGTGNYGYTF.

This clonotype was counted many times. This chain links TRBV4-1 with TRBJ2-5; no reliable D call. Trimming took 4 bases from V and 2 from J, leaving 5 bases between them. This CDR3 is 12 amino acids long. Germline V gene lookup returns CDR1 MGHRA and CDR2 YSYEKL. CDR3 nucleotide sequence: TGCGCCAGCAGCCCAGAACAAGAGACCCAGTACTTC. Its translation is CASSPEQETQYF.

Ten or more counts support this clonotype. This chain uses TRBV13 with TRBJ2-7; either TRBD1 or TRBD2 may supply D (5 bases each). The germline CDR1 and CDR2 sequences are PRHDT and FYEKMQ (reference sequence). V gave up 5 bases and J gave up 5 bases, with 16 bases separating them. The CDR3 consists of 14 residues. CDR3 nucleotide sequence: TGTGCCAGCAGCCCGAGTTGGGGGAGTAACGAGCAGTACTTC. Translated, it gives CASSPSWGSNEQYF.

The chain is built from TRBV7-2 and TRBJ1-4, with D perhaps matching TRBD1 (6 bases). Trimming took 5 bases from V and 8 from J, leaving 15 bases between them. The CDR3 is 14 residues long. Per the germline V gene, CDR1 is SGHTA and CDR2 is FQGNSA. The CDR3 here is CASSKQGRREKLFF. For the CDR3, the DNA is TGTGCCAGCAGCAAACAGGGCAGGAGAGAAAAACTGTTTTTT.

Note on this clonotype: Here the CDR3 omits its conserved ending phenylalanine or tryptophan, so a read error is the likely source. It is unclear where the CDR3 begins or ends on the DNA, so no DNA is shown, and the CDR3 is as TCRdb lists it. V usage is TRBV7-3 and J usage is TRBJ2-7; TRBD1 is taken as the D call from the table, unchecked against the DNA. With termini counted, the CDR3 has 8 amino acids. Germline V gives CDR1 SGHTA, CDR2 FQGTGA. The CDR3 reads CASSSLRG.

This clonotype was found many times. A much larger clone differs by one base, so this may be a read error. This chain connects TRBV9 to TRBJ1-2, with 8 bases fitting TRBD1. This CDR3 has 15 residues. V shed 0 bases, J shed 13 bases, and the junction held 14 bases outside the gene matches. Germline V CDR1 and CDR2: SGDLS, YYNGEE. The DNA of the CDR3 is TGTGCCAGCAGCGTAGCCGATCAGGGGGCTTTCGTCTCCACCTTC. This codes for CASSVADQGAFVSTF. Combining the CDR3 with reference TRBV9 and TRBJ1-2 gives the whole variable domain DSGVTQTPKHLITATGQRVTLRCSPRSGDLSVYWYQQSLDQGLQFLIQYYNGEERAKGNILERFSAQQFPDLHSELNLSSLELGDSALYFCASSVADQGAFVSTFGSGTRLTVV.

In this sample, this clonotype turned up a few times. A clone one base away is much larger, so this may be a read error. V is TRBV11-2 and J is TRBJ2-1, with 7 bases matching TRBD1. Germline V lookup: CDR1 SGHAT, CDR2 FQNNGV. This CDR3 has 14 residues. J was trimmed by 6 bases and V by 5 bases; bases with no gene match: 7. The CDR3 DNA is TGTGCCAGCAGCCCCCCGGGACAGTCCAATGAGCAGTTCTTC. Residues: CASSPPGQSNEQFF.

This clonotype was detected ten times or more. The DNA for the CDR3 is TGTGCCAGCAACAGACACAATCAGCCCCAGCATTTT. Encoded protein: CASNRHNQPQHF. The V call is TRBV12-3 or TRBV12-4, the J call TRBJ1-5; D not resolved. Trimming stripped 7 bases from V and 3 bases from J, with 7 bases between. The CDR3 is made up of 12 amino acids.

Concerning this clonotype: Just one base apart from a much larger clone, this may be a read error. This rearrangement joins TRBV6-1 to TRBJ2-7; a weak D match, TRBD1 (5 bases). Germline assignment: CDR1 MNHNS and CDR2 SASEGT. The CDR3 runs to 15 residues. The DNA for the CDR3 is TGTGCCCGCAGTCATTACCCCGGCCAGGGCTACGAGCAGTACTTC. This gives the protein CARSHYPGQGYEQYF.

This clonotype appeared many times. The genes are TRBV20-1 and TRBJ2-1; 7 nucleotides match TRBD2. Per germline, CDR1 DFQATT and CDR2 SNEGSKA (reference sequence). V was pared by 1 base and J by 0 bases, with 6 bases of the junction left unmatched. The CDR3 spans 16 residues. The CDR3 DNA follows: TGCAGTGCTAGAGCCTTCGGCGGGAGCTCCTACAATGAGCAGTTCTTC. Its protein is CSARAFGGSSYNEQFF.

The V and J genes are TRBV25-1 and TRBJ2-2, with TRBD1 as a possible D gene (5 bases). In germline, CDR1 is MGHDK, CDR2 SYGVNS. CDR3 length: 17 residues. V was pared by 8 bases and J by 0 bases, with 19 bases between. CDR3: CASQGPQGCANTGELFF. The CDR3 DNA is TGTGCCAGCCAGGGTCCCCAGGGCTGTGCGAACACCGGGGAGCTGTTTTTT.

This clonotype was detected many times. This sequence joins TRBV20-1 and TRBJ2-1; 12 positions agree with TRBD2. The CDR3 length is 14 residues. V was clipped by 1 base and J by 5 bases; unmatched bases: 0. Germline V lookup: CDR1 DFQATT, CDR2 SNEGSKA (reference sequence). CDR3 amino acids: CSARGLAGDNEQFF. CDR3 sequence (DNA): TGCAGTGCTAGAGGACTAGCGGGAGACAATGAGCAGTTCTTC.

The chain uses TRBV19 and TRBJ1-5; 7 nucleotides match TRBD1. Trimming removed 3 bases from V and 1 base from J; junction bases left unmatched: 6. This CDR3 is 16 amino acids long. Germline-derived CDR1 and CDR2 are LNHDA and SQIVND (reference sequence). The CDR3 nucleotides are TGTGCCAGTAGTATGGCCAGGGGGACGAGCAATCAGCCCCAGCATTTT. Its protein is CASSMARGTSNQPQHF.

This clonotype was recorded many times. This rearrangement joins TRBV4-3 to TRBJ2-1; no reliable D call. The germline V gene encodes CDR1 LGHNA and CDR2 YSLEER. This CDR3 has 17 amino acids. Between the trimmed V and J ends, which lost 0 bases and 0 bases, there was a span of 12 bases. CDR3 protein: CASSQDKAAISYNEQFF. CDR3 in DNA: TGCGCCAGCAGCCAAGACAAGGCAGCCATCTCCTACAATGAGCAGTTCTTC.